This TCR beta chain was observed in a study of T-cell memory formation after mild COVID-19. Study findings and constraints: The pre-infection memory compartment contained some responding clones, suggesting cross-reactive memory joined. Day 15 to 85 contracting clones showed balanced CD4/CD8; later expanders leaned CD4+.

Concerning this clonotype itself: Its antigen is still unknown.

TCRdb redid the calling of the 5' RACE reads with MiXCR, one entry per CDR3 protein. The top ten clones hold roughly 23% of a sample with a few hundred thousand distinct CDR3 sequences, 15% to 20% of them seen once. This CDR3 is built from 13 residues. The germline gives CDR1 LNHNV, CDR2 YYDKDF (reference sequence). The V and J ends lost 1 base and 6 bases respectively, with 8 bases between them. The TCR comes from a young man who had mild COVID-19 (a few samples of this study predate the infection). Cell type and time point are not known. The sample was PBMCs or a T cell subset sorted from them (not recorded which). This sequence joins TRBV15 and TRBJ2-3, with unresolved D. The CDR3 protein is CATSRGPWDTQYF. The DNA of the CDR3 is TGTGCCACCAGCAGAGGTCCGTGGGATACGCAGTATTTT.